The clone carrying this T cell receptor (beta chain) was counted only a few times. Its antigen is still unknown. The data originate from a study of cytomegalovirus exposure and HLA in healthy donors. Study-level background: Early released data comprised some 85 million unique TCRs from HLA-typed donors. The study's findings and limits: In a later analysis, a genetic analysis reported fewer productive-TCR N-insertions in an Asian-associated ancestry cluster than the cohort average. Earlier results showed most TCR beta V segments being productive about 90% or about 30% of the time.

The study ran its PCR with 60 Vbeta and 13 Jbeta primers. TCRdb's table, derived via immunoSEQ multiplex PCR, lists solely in-frame clones and lacks some. The top ten clones hold about 2.9% of a sample with approximately 150,000 clones, around four fifths of them seen once. Germline lookup yields CDR1 SGHRS and CDR2 YFSETQ. CDR3 size: 17 residues. V was trimmed by 3 bases and J by 0 bases, leaving 13 bases between them. Participants comprised healthy donors of bone marrow. The rearrangement links TRBV5-1 to TRBJ2-6; perhaps TRBD1 as D (5 bases). The TCR comes from a female donor in good health and CMV-seronegative. Sample: PBMCs. CDR3 DNA: TGCGCCAGCAGCTGGGGAAGACAGAGCTCTGGGGCCAACGTCCTGACTTTC. Translating gives CASSWGRQSSGANVLTF.